This T cell receptor beta chain was identified in a study of CXCR3-negative and CXCR3-positive naive CD8 T cells. Study-wide results and caveats: Against CXCR3-negative naive cells, CXCR3-positive naive cells showed more hydrophobic TRB CDR3s. TRBV-TRBJ usage was alike in naive CXCR3-negative and CXCR3-positive cells but differed in memory cells.

CDR3 length: 14 amino acids. Germline CDR1 reads MNHNY; CDR2 reads SVGAGI (reference sequence). Naive CD8+ T cells showed a CD45RO-CCR7+CD27+CD95- phenotype. With regard to this clonotype: The target antigen is unknown.

The authors prepared UMI-labeled TRB cDNA libraries by 5' RACE. TCRdb reprocessed the 5' RACE reads, with one entry per CDR3 protein and no DNA. The sample table includes around 92,000 distinct CDR3 sequences. This chain uses TRBV6-6 with TRBJ2-3. This receptor was obtained from a human donor in good health. Some clones in this sample may be carry-over from other donors' samples. The specimen sequenced was naive CXCR3- CD8+ T cells from blood. Subset indicated: CD45RO-CCR7+CD27+CD95- naive CD8+ T cells lacking CXCR3 (TNR3-). CDR3 sequence: CASSFGTSSNTQYF.